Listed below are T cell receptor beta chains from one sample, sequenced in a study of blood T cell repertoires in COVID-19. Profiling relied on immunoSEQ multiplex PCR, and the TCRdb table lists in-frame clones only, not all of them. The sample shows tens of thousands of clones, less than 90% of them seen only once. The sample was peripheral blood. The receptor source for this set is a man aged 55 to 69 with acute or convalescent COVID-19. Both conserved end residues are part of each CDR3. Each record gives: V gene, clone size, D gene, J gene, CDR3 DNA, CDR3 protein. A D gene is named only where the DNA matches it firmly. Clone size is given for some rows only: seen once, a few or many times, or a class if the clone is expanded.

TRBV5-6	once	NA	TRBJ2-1	TGTGCCAGCAGCTTGTCCCCGGGGGGCGGGAATGAGCAGTTCTTC	CASSLSPGGGNEQFF
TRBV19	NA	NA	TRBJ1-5	TGTGCCAGTAGTATCGGCGCGGGAAGCAATCAGCCCCAGCATTTT	CASSIGAGSNQPQHF
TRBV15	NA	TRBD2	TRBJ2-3	TGTGCCACCAGCAAAACTCGGGGGGGCACAGATACGCAGTATTTT	CATSKTRGGTDTQYF
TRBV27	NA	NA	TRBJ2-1	TGTGCCAGCAGTCTGCCAGGATACAATGAGCAGTTCTTC	CASSLPGYNEQFF
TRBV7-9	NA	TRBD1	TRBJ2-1	TGTGCCAGCAGCCCCGCCGGGACAGGGTCGTTGAATGAGCAGTTCTTC	CASSPAGTGSLNEQFF
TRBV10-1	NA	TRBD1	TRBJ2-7	TGCGCCAGCAGTGAGTGGACAGGGGAGCGGGAGCAGTACTTC	CASSEWTGEREQYF
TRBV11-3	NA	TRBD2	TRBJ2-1	TGTGCCAGCAGCCCCAGGGGTGTAGCGGGAGCTGGGAACTTGCACAATGAGCAGTTCTTC	CASSPRGVAGAGNLHNEQFF
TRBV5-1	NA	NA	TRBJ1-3	TGCGCCAGCAGCTTGGCTCCAGGACTCTCTGGAAACACCATATATTTT	CASSLAPGLSGNTIYF
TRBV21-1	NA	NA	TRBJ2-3	TGTGCCAGCAGCCAAGGGACTAGCGGGAGGAGCACAGATACGCAGTATTTT	CASSQGTSGRSTDTQYF
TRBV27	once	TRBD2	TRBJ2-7	TGTGCCAGCAGTCCCCTGGGTAGTGGGAGGGACTACGAGCAGTACTTC	CASSPLGSGRDYEQYF
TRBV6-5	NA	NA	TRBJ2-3	TGTGCCAGCAGCCCCCCGACTTGGATGACAGATACGCAGTATTTT	CASSPPTWMTDTQYF
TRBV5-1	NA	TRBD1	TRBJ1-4	TGCGCCAGCAGCTTGGGGACAGGGGGAGGCCTGGCGGAAAAACTGTTTTTT	CASSLGTGGGLAEKLFF
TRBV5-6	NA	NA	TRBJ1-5	TGTGCCAGCAGCTCGTCGACAGATCAGCCCCAGCATTTT	CASSSSTDQPQHF
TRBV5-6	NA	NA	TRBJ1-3	TGTGCCAGCAGCCTAAAGGGAGGGATTTTGCGGGGAAACACCATATATTTT	CASSLKGGILRGNTIYF
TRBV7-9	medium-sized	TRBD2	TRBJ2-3	TGTGCCAGCAGCCCCGGGACTAGCGGTTCAGATACGCAGTATTTT	CASSPGTSGSDTQYF
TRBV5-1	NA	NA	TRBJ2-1	TGCGCCAGCAGCTTGTCCAACTCCTACAATGAGCAGTTCTTC	CASSLSNSYNEQFF
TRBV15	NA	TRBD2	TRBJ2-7	TGTGCCACCAGCAGACTAGCGGGAGGATACGAGCAGTACTTC	CATSRLAGGYEQYF
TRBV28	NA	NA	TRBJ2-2	TGTGCCAGCAGTACCCCAGGGGTAGGGACCGGGGAGCTGTTTTTT	CASSTPGVGTGELFF
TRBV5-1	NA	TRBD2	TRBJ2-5	TGCGCCAGCAGCTTCCCTTCCTCGCTAGCGGGAACCCCCCGGGAAGAGACCCAGTACTTC	CASSFPSSLAGTPREETQYF
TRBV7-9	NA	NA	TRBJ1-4	TGTGCCAGCTGTTCTAAATCTAATGAAAAACTGTTTTTT	CASCSKSNEKLFF
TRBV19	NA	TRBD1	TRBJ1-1	TGTGCCAGTAGTATAGCTCCCTCGACAGGGGCCGTCCCGAACACTGAAGCTTTCTTT	CASSIAPSTGAVPNTEAFF
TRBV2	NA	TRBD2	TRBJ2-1	TGTGCCAGCAGCGGAACTAGCGGGGGGGCTCAGGGTGAGCAGTTCTTC	CASSGTSGGAQGEQFF
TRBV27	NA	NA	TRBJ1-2	TGTGCCAGCCGATCGGTCGGGGGGCGTGGCTACACCTTC	CASRSVGGRGYTF
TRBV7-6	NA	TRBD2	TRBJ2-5	TGTGCCAGCAGCTTACCCTCTAGCGGGATAAATCTCCTGGACCGGGAGACCCAGTACTTC	CASSLPSSGINLLDRETQYF
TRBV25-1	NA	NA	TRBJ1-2	TGTGCCAGCAGATGGGGCGAAGGAAAAGGCTACACCTTC	CASRWGEGKGYTF